This T cell receptor (beta chain) emerged from a study of shared clonotypes between healthy human individuals. Study-wide context: Each donor's CD4 naive and CD4 memory cells filled three plates apiece, CD8 naive two, and CD8 memory one.

CDR1 and CDR2 (germline): SGHTA, FQGTGA. Trimming left V 0 bases short and J 6 bases short, with 9 bases between. The CDR3 extends over 14 amino acids. Method: immunoSEQ multiplex PCR; TCRdb's copy keeps in-frame clones and lacks some. The sample contains about 510,000 clones, less than 96% of which appear only once. V usage is TRBV7-3 and J usage is TRBJ2-1, with a tentative D call TRBD1 (5 bases). The sequence came from a woman in her twenties or thirties in good health. The sequencing input was naive CD4+ T cells sorted from blood. Subset here: CD45RA+ positively selected. In nucleotides, the CDR3 is TGTGCCAGCAGCTTAACACGACAGAGCAATGAGCAGTTCTTC. This encodes CASSLTRQSNEQFF. Supplemented by reference TRBV7-3 and TRBJ2-1, the full variable domain reads GAGVSQTPSNKVTEKGKYVELRCDPISGHTALYWYRQSLGQGPEFLIYFQGTGAADDSGLPNDRFFAVRPEGSVSTLKIQRTERGDSAVYLCASSLTRQSNEQFFGPGTRLTVL.